The clone carrying this TCR beta chain showed up many times. Its target is unknown. The data were obtained in a study of read filtering for tumor transcriptome and immune sequencing. On the study more broadly: RNA-seq yielded only about 75 to 1273 TCR reads, IR-seq about 4.05 to 11 million.

The V end was cut by 7 bases, the J end by 1 base, with 8 bases between. The CDR3 has 13 amino acids. The V gene's germline CDR1 is LNHDA and CDR2 SQIVND (reference sequence). The library was built from 400 to 500 ng RNA with molecular barcoded adaptors for alpha/delta and beta/gamma chains. TCRdb re-called the reads with MiXCR, one entry per CDR3 protein. The table shows 30,000 to 50,000 distinct CDR3 sequences, with over 9.5% occurring only once. General observations from the study: Sorted CD138-negative bone marrow cells were not purified T cells.

This chain uses TRBV19 with TRBJ1-5; the D is unclear. This receptor was obtained from a donor aged 40 or older with multiple myeloma. What was sequenced was a population of CD138-negative cells sorted from bone marrow. CDR3 loop: CASTPVSNQPQHF. CDR3 sequence (DNA): TGTGCCAGTACCCCGGTGAGCAATCAGCCCCAGCATTTT.